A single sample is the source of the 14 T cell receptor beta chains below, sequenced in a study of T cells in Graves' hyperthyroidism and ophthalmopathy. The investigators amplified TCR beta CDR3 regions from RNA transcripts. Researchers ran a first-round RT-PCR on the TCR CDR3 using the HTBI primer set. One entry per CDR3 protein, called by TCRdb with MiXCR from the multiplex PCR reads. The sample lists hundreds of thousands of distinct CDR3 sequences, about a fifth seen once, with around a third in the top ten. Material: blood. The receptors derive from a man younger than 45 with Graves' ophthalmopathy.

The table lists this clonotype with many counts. CDR3 protein: CASSGQGAGYGYTF. Here the CDR3 DNA reads TGTGCCAGCAGCGGACAGGGGGCTGGCTATGGCTACACCTTC. The chain couples TRBV11-2 to TRBJ1-2; 11 nucleotides match TRBD1. The CDR3 totals 14 residues. Germline-derived CDR1 and CDR2 are SGHAT and FQNNGV. The V gene end was trimmed by 5 bases and the J gene end by 4 bases; junction bases not matched to a gene: 3.

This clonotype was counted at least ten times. The CDR3 DNA sequence: TGTGCCACCAGCCGAGGACTAGCGGGAGTCTACGAGCAGTACTTC. Translated: CATSRGLAGVYEQYF. The chain uses TRBV15 and TRBJ2-7; 13 bases are shared with TRBD2. Trimming at V came to 5 bases and at J to 3 bases, leaving 4 bases not matched to a gene. The germline gives CDR1 LNHNV, CDR2 YYDKDF (reference sequence). The CDR3 is 15 residues long.

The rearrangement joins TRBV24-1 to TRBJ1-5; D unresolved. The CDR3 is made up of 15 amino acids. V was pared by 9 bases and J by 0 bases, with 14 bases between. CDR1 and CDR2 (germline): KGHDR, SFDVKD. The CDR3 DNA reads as TGTGCCACCCAGGCAGCCCAAGGTAGCAATCAGCCCCAGCATTTT. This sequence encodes CATQAAQGSNQPQHF.

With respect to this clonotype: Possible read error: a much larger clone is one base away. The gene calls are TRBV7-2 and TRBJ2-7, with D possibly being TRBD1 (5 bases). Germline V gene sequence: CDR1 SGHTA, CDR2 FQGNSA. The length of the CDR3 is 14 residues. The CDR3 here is CASSLARATYGQYF. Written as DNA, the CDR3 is TGTGCCAGCAGCTTAGCCAGGGCGACCTACGGGCAGTACTTC.

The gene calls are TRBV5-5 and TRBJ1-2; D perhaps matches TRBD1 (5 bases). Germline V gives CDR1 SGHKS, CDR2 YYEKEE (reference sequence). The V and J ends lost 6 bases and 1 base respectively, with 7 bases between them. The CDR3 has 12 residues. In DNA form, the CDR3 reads TGTGCCAGCACGGGACTTAACTATGGCTACACCTTC. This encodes CASTGLNYGYTF.

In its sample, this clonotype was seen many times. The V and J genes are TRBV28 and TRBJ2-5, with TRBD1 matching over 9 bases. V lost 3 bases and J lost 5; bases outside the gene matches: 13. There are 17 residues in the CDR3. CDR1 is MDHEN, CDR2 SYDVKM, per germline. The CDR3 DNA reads TGTGCCAGCAGTTTTGAGGATGGACAGGGGTCTTTTGAGACCCAGTACTTC. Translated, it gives CASSFEDGQGSFETQYF.

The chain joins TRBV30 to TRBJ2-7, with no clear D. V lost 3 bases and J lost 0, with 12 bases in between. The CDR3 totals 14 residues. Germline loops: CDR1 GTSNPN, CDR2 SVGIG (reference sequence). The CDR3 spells CAWRAPTGSYEQYF. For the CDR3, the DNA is TGTGCCTGGAGAGCCCCGACTGGCTCCTACGAGCAGTACTTC.

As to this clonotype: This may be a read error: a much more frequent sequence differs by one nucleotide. CDR3 in DNA: TGTGCCTGGAGTCCTCGGACAGAAGTCGGTGGCACCTTC. Encoded protein: CAWSPRTEVGGTF. J is TRBJ1-2 and V is TRBV30, with a tentative D call TRBD1 (6 bases). V lost 2 bases and J lost 13, with 20 bases in between. The CDR3 runs to 13 residues. The germline gives CDR1 GTSNPN, CDR2 SVGIG (reference sequence).

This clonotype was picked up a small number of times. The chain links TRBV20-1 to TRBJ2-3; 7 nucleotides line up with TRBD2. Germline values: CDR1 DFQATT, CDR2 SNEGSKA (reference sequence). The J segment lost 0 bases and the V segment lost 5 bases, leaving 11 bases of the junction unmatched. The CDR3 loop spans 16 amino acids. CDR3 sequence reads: CSAFWYSGPSTDTQYF. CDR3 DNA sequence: TGCAGTGCTTTTTGGTATAGCGGGCCTAGCACAGATACGCAGTATTTT.

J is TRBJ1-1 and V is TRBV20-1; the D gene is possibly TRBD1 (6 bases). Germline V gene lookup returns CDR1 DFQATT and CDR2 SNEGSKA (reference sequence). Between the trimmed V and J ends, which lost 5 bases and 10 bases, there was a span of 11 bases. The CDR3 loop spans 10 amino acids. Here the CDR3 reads CSAVKGVAFF. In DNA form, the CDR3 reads TGCAGTGCTGTCAAGGGGGTAGCTTTCTTT.

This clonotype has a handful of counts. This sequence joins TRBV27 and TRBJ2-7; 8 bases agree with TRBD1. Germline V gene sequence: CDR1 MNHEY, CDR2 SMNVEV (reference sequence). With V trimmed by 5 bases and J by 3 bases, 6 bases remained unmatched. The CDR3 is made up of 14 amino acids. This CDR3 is CASSGTGSRYEQYF. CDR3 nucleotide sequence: TGTGCCAGCAGTGGGACAGGAAGTCGCTACGAGCAGTACTTC.

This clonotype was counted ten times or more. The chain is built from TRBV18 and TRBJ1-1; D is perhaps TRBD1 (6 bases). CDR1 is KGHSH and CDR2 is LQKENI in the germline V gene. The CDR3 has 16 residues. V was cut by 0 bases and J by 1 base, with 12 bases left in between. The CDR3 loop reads CASSPPAGAGNTEAFF. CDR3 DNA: TGTGCCAGCTCACCACCGGCGGGGGCTGGGAACACTGAAGCTTTCTTT.

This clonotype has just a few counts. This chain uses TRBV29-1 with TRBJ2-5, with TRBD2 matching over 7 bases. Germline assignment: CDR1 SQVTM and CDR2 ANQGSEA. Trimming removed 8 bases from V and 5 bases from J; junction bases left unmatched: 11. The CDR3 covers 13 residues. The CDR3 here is CSSRGAGSETQYF. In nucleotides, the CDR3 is TGCAGCAGCCGGGGAGCGGGAAGCGAGACCCAGTACTTC.

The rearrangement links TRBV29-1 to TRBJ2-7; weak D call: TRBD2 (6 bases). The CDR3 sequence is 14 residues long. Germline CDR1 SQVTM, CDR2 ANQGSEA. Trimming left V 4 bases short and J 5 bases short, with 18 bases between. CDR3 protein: CSVGVKGGVHEQYF. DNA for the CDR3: TGCAGCGTTGGAGTCAAGGGCGGGGTCCACGAGCAGTACTTC.